The T cell receptor beta chain under discussion was sequenced for a study of shared clonotypes between healthy human individuals. This was a deep-level run. The input for sorted-subset replicate PCRs was 200 ng DNA, around 30,000 T cell genomes. Repertoires were generated with immunoSEQ multiplex PCR, while TCRdb's copy carries only in-frame clones and drops some. In the table there are roughly 520,000 clones, 95% to 96% of which are singletons. Points on this clone: The antigen is unknown.

The CDR3 is made up of 17 amino acids. The J segment lost 5 bases and the V segment lost 0 bases, leaving 11 bases of the junction unmatched. Germline CDR1 is MGHRA and CDR2 is YSYEKL. Study-level results: When naive CD4 clonotypes were compared across a handful of donors, 5% to 5.5% were shared. Researchers sampled blood only, noting tissue repertoires likely differ.

The material sequenced was naive CD4+ T cells sorted from blood. This sample's subset: CD45RA+ positively selected. The chain employs TRBV4-1 and TRBJ2-7; 9 bases map to TRBD2. The sequence was collected from a woman in her 30s in good health. CDR3 nucleotide sequence: TGCGCCAGCAGCCAAGATCGCCGGGCGGGAGGGCCGAACGAGCAGTACTTC. Amino acid sequence: CASSQDRRAGGPNEQYF.